Each of the 26 T cell receptor beta chains below was sequenced from the same sample in a study of shared clonotypes between healthy human individuals. Here immunoSEQ multiplex PCR was the method, and the copy in TCRdb shows in-frame clones only, minus some. The sample contains under 2.5 million clones, just under 95% of which appear only once. The sample comprised naive CD4+ T cells from PBMCs. The subset here: CD45RA+ positively selected. These receptors all stem from a man between 18 and 29 years old in good health. Some clones in this sample may be carry-over from other donors' samples.

CDR3: CASSLGGLSSSYNEQFF. For the CDR3, the DNA is TGTGCCAGCAGCTTGGGGGGATTGTCAAGCTCCTACAATGAGCAGTTCTTC. The chain joins TRBV5-6 to TRBJ2-1; D is undetermined. The germline gives CDR1 SGHDT, CDR2 YYEEEE. With 0 bases removed from V and 0 bases from J, the gap between germline ends came to 13 bases. The CDR3 length is 17 residues.

This chain uses TRBV5-1 with TRBJ2-7, with 7 nucleotides matching TRBD1. This CDR3 spans 13 amino acids. J was trimmed by 5 bases and V by 4 bases; bases with no gene match: 6. Germline CDR1 is SGHRS and CDR2 is YFSETQ. The CDR3 is CASSQGQQHEQYF. The CDR3, as DNA: TGCGCCAGCAGCCAGGGACAGCAACACGAGCAGTACTTC. Looking up the rest from reference TRBV5-1 and TRBJ2-7 gives the full variable domain: KAGVTQTPRYLIKTRGQQVTLSCSPISGHRSVSWYQQTPGQGLQFLFEYFSETQRNKGNFPGRFSGRQFSNSRSEMNVSTLELGDSALYLCASSQGQQHEQYFGPGTRLTVT.

The V call is TRBV9, the J call TRBJ2-3, with TRBD1 matching 9 bases. Unmatched junction bases numbered 6, after V lost 3 bases and J lost 1 base. The CDR3 consists of 16 residues. CDR1 is SGDLS and CDR2 is YYNGEE in the germline V gene. CDR3 in amino acids: CASSETGGWGTDTQYF. The CDR3 bases are TGTGCCAGCAGCGAGACAGGGGGTTGGGGCACAGATACGCAGTATTTT.

V usage is TRBV25-1 and J usage is TRBJ1-2; D is unclear. Deletions cut 2 bases from V and 7 bases from J, with 11 bases between. The CDR3 totals 13 residues. CDR1 and CDR2 (germline): MGHDK, SYGVNS. For the CDR3, the DNA is TGTGCCAGCAGTGAAAAGGTTAACAGTGGCTACACCTTC. Protein sequence: CASSEKVNSGYTF.

As for this clone: Other DNA sequences in the sample encode the same CDR3. The gene calls are TRBV5-1 and TRBJ2-5; 10 nucleotides align to TRBD1. Trimming cost V 3 bases and J 0 bases; bases outside gene matches: 5. The CDR3 totals 16 residues. In germline, CDR1 is SGHRS, CDR2 YFSETQ. The CDR3 nucleotides are TGCGCCAGCAGCTGGGGGGACAGGGGAAACCAAGAGACCCAGTACTTC. Translation gives CASSWGDRGNQETQYF.

The J gene is TRBJ1-2, the V gene TRBV11-3, with a weak D call TRBD1 (6 bases). The V gene's germline CDR1 is SGHNT and CDR2 YENEEA. Deletions cut 1 base from V and 4 bases from J, with 16 bases between. This CDR3 comprises 16 residues. The CDR3 region is CASSLGGGRGPYGYTF. Here the CDR3 DNA reads TGTGCCAGCAGCTTAGGGGGGGGCAGGGGCCCCTATGGCTACACCTTC.

A note on this clone: The same CDR3 is also encoded by other DNA sequences in this sample. V and J are TRBV14 and TRBJ2-7; the match to TRBD1 covers 9 bases. The CDR3 loop spans 13 amino acids. Germline assignment: CDR1 SGHDN and CDR2 FVKESK. The ends lost 4 bases at V and 6 bases at J; junction bases unmatched: 4. Here the CDR3 reads CASSPTGGSEQYF. The CDR3 nucleotides read TGTGCCAGCAGCCCTACAGGGGGCAGCGAGCAGTACTTC.

The rearrangement joins TRBV30 to TRBJ1-6, with D unclear. Trimming left V 3 bases short and J 0 bases short, with 12 bases between. Germline V lookup: CDR1 GTSNPN, CDR2 SVGIG (reference sequence). The CDR3 has 16 residues. DNA for the CDR3: TGTGCCTGGAGCCTCCTAGGGAGCTCCTATAATTCACCCCTCCACTTT. Protein product: CAWSLLGSSYNSPLHF.

The chain carries TRBV5-8 and TRBJ2-7, with D maybe TRBD2 (6 bases). The CDR3 length is 14 residues. Germline V gives CDR1 SGHTS, CDR2 YDEGEE. V was cut by 3 bases and J by 2 bases, with 12 bases left in between. This CDR3 reads CASSSRWGAYEQYF. CDR3 nucleotide sequence: TGTGCCAGCAGCTCGCGTTGGGGGGCCTACGAGCAGTACTTC.

V usage is TRBV5-1 and J usage is TRBJ2-5; 9 bases are shared with TRBD2. This CDR3 is built from 16 residues. In germline, CDR1 is SGHRS, CDR2 YFSETQ. J lost 7 bases, V lost 4 bases, and 14 bases had no gene match. In DNA, the CDR3 is TGCGCCAGCAGCCCCGCTGATGTAGCGGGGGAATCGACCCAGTACTTC. Translated: CASSPADVAGESTQYF.

Concerning this clone itself: This sample also contains other DNA sequences that code for the same CDR3. J is TRBJ2-4 and V is TRBV18; no definite D call. This CDR3 has 15 residues. Germline V gives CDR1 KGHSH, CDR2 LQKENI. Trimming took off 2 bases at V and 0 bases at J, with 8 bases between the two ends. CDR3: CASSPGILAKNIQYF. The CDR3 region has the DNA TGTGCCAGCTCACCAGGGATACTAGCCAAAAACATTCAGTACTTC.

With regard to this clone: This sample includes further DNA sequences coding for the same CDR3. The rearrangement joins TRBV6-1 to TRBJ2-7; TRBD1 is a possible D gene (6 bases). Trimming removed 0 bases from V and 3 bases from J, with 9 bases in between. The CDR3 contains 14 residues. Looked up from germline, CDR1 is MNHNS and CDR2 is SASEGT. CDR3 sequence (DNA): TGTGCCAGCAGTGAAGCCGGCAGGGGCTACGAGCAGTACTTC. Translating gives CASSEAGRGYEQYF.

This clone was counted a single time. The chain joins TRBV28 to TRBJ2-7; D is undetermined. Germline lookup yields CDR1 MDHEN and CDR2 SYDVKM. The CDR3 is 15 amino acids. The V gene lost 5 bases and the J gene lost 3 bases, with 17 bases spanning the gap. DNA of the CDR3: TGTGCCAGCAGTCCCCTAGGAGAGGCTGACTACGAGCAGTACTTC. As protein: CASSPLGEADYEQYF.

About this clone: Other DNA sequences in the same sample also yield this CDR3. This chain's CDR3 is CASSQGSQETQYF. CDR3 coding DNA: TGTGCCAGCTCACAGGGGAGTCAAGAGACCCAGTACTTC. This rearrangement joins TRBV18 to TRBJ2-5; perhaps D is TRBD1 or TRBD2 (5 bases each). CDR1 is KGHSH, CDR2 LQKENI, per germline. The CDR3 sequence is 13 residues long. Trimming removed 4 bases at V and 2 bases at J, with 8 bases between.

A word on this clone: The same CDR3 is also encoded by other DNA sequences in this sample. V gene TRBV27 combines with J gene TRBJ2-7; D unclear. V was cut by 4 bases and J by 1 base, with 5 bases left in between. The CDR3 consists of 12 residues. Germline V gene data show CDR1 as MNHEY and CDR2 as SMNVEV (reference sequence). The CDR3: CASSSLSYEQYF. The CDR3 DNA reads TGTGCCAGCAGTTCACTATCCTACGAGCAGTACTTC.

This chain links TRBV5-1 with TRBJ2-3; D possibly corresponds to TRBD2 (5 bases). CDR3 length: 14 amino acids. V was clipped by 4 bases and J by 4 bases, with 13 bases between them. From germline, CDR1 is SGHRS and CDR2 YFSETQ. The CDR3 sequence: CASSVGSIPDTQYF. The CDR3 DNA sequence: TGCGCCAGCAGCGTAGGGAGTATTCCAGATACGCAGTATTTT.

This clone was seen just once. The chain joins TRBV27 to TRBJ2-7, with D possibly TRBD1 on 5 matching bases. The CDR3 consists of 13 residues. From germline, CDR1 is MNHEY and CDR2 SMNVEV (reference sequence). Trimming removed 8 bases at V and 4 bases at J, with 15 bases between. The CDR3 DNA reads as TGTGCCAGCTCGCAAAGGGGAACATACGAGCAGTACTTC. Its translation: CASSQRGTYEQYF.

This rearrangement joins TRBV7-3 to TRBJ2-2, with 9 bases identical to TRBD2. This CDR3 spans 16 amino acids. CDR1 is SGHTA and CDR2 is FQGTGA in the germline V gene. With V trimmed by 3 bases and J by 7 bases, 9 bases remained unmatched. The CDR3 DNA reads TGTGCCAGCAGCTTCTTAGCGGGAGAAGGTCACGGGGAGCTGTTTTTT. As protein: CASSFLAGEGHGELFF. Based on the CDR3 plus reference TRBV7-3 and TRBJ2-2, the full variable domain is GAGVSQTPSNKVTEKGKYVELRCDPISGHTALYWYRQSLGQGPEFLIYFQGTGAADDSGLPNDRFFAVRPEGSVSTLKIQRTERGDSAVYLCASSFLAGEGHGELFFGEGSRLTVL.

This clone appeared a single time. The chain carries TRBV28 and TRBJ2-6; 7 positions match TRBD1. V shed 4 bases, J shed 4 bases, and the junction held 7 bases outside the gene matches. CDR3 length: 16 residues. CDR1 is MDHEN and CDR2 is SYDVKM in the germline V gene. The CDR3 DNA reads TGTGCCAGCAGTTCTAGACAGGGAGCGGGGGCCAACGTCCTGACTTTC. The encoded protein is CASSSRQGAGANVLTF.

Here the CDR3 DNA reads TGTGCCAGCAGCTTCGATGGCGGCTTCACAGATACGCAGTATTTT. Its protein product is CASSFDGGFTDTQYF. The genes are TRBV7-3 and TRBJ2-3, with unresolved D. CDR1 and CDR2 (germline): SGHTA, FQGTGA. V was trimmed by 3 bases and J by 2 bases, leaving 12 bases between them. The CDR3 has 15 amino acids.

The chain couples TRBV2 to TRBJ2-7; 8 nucleotides match TRBD2. Germline CDR1 SNHLY, CDR2 FYNNEI. CDR3 length: 14 residues. With 3 bases clipped from V and 5 bases from J, the junction kept 6 bases outside the gene matches. The CDR3 sequence is CASSEVGRAHEQYF. Here the CDR3 DNA reads TGTGCCAGCAGTGAGGTCGGGAGGGCCCACGAGCAGTACTTC.

The chain uses TRBV25-1 and TRBJ2-6; D remains unclear. The V gene's germline CDR1 is MGHDK and CDR2 SYGVNS. The germline V and J ends were trimmed by 3 bases and 2 bases, with 8 bases remaining between them. The CDR3 is 15 residues long. The CDR3 spells CASSDWGTGANVLTF. Written as DNA, the CDR3 is TGTGCCAGCAGTGATTGGGGAACTGGGGCCAACGTCCTGACTTTC.

The chain links TRBV5-8 to TRBJ2-1; D is undetermined. Deletions cut 3 bases from V and 1 base from J, with 17 bases between. The CDR3 is 17 amino acids. Germline lookup yields CDR1 SGHTS and CDR2 YDEGEE. In DNA form, the CDR3 reads TGTGCCAGCAGCTCCCTCGGGTGGCGGACGTCCTACAATGAGCAGTTCTTC. Amino acid sequence: CASSSLGWRTSYNEQFF.

The chain joins TRBV18 to TRBJ2-6; D is unresolved. Looked up from germline, CDR1 is KGHSH and CDR2 is LQKENI. There are 15 residues in the CDR3. The V end was cut by 5 bases, the J end by 1 base, with 9 bases between. The CDR3 DNA follows: TGTGCCAGCTCAGTTGCCGGATCTGGGGCCAACGTCCTGACTTTC. Translating gives CASSVAGSGANVLTF.

This sequence joins TRBV5-4 and TRBJ2-7, with D tentatively TRBD2 (6 bases). From germline, CDR1 is SGHNT and CDR2 YYREEE (reference sequence). The CDR3 extends over 15 amino acids. Trimming left V 3 bases short and J 3 bases short, with 16 bases between. The CDR3 nucleotides read TGTGCCAGCAGCTGGGGGGACCTCTCCATCTACGAGCAGTACTTC. It yields the protein CASSWGDLSIYEQYF. The full variable domain, in which reference TRBV5-4 and TRBJ2-7 provide the parts outside the CDR3, is ETGVTQSPTHLIKTRGQQVTLRCSSQSGHNTVSWYQQALGQGPQFIFQYYREEENGRGNFPPRFSGLQFPNYSSELNVNALELDDSALYLCASSWGDLSIYEQYFGPGTRLTVT.

The chain uses TRBV28 and TRBJ2-1, with TRBD2 matching over 7 bases. The CDR3 runs to 15 residues. Germline V gene lookup returns CDR1 MDHEN and CDR2 SYDVKM. The ends lost 4 bases at V and 2 bases at J; junction bases unmatched: 5. This CDR3 is CASSSGGGPYNEQFF. CDR3 DNA sequence: TGTGCCAGCAGTTCGGGGGGAGGGCCCTACAATGAGCAGTTCTTC.